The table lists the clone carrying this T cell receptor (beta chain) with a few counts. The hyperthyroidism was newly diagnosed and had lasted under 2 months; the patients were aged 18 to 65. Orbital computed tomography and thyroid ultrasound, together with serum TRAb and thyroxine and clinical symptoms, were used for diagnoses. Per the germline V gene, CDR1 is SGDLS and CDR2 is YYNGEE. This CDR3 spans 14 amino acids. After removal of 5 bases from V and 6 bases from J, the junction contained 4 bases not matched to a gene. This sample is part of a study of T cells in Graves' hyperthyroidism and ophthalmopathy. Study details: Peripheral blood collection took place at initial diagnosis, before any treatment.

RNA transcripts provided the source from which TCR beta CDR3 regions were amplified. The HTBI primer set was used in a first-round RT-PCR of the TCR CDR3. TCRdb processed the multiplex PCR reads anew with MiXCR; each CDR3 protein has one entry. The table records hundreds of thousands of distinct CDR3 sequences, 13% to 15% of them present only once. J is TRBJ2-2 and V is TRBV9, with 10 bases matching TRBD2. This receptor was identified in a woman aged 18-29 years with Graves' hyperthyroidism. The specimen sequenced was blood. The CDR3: CASRAGGRPGELFF. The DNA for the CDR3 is TGTGCCAGCAGAGCGGGAGGGAGGCCCGGGGAGCTGTTTTTT. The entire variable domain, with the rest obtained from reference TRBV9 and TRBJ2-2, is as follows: DSGVTQTPKHLITATGQRVTLRCSPRSGDLSVYWYQQSLDQGLQFLIQYYNGEERAKGNILERFSAQQFPDLHSELNLSSLELGDSALYFCASRAGGRPGELFFGEGSRLTVL.